What follows describes a single T cell receptor (beta chain). The antigen is unknown. The germline CDR1 and CDR2 sequences are MNHNS and SASEGT. V was clipped by 4 bases and J by 5 bases; unmatched bases: 14. This CDR3 spans 18 amino acids. The sample belongs to a study of cytomegalovirus exposure and HLA in healthy donors. About the study: Among 150 million to 200 million T cells, an earlier analysis found approximately 110 million unique TCR beta sequences. Study-wide results and caveats: A later look showed TCR association rates differing by HLA locus, highest for DRB1 and lowest for HLA-C.

Use of 60 Vbeta and 13 Jbeta primers characterized the PCR. TCRdb's table, derived via immunoSEQ multiplex PCR, lists solely in-frame clones and lacks some. In all, the sample yields around 190,000 clones. V is TRBV6-1 and J is TRBJ2-1; 10 bases line up with TRBD2. The receptor was derived from a woman aged 30 to 39 in good health and CMV-seropositive. The sequenced material came from PBMCs. CDR3 nucleotides: TGTGCCAGCAGTGTGTACTTCCAGCGGGGGGGCCCAAACAATGAGCAGTTCTTC. It specifies CASSVYFQRGGPNNEQFF.